Sequencing of this T cell receptor (beta chain) was carried out in a study of T cells in narcolepsy. Measured with immunoSEQ multiplex PCR; TCRdb has only the in-frame clones, and not every one. The sample carries tens of thousands of clones, 65% to 90% recorded once. Per germline, CDR1 SGHRS and CDR2 YFSETQ. The ends were cut back, 0 bases at V and 8 bases at J, with 12 bases in the middle. The CDR3 totals 14 residues. The rearrangement joins TRBV5-1 to TRBJ2-1; possible D gene TRBD2, 6 bases. This clonotype originated in a human donor with narcolepsy. The sample comprised CD45RA- memory CD4+ T cells from PBMCs. CDR3 amino acids: CASSLGGIGDEQFF. For the CDR3, the DNA is TGCGCCAGCAGCTTGGGCGGGATTGGCGATGAGCAGTTCTTC.